Sequencing of this TCR beta chain was carried out in a study of shared clonotypes between healthy human individuals. Study findings and constraints: Genetic and exposure-history diversity was limited by the few donors. The generation probabilities recorded for non-shared clonotypes fell below those of clonotypes shared by all four donors.

Remarks on this clone: Its specificity is not known.

V lost 3 bases to trimming and J lost 2 bases, with 7 bases between them. CDR3 size: 13 residues. The germline gives CDR1 SGHVS, CDR2 FQNEAQ. The assay was immunoSEQ multiplex PCR, and TCRdb's table has in-frame clones only and misses some. The profile shows about 1.5 million clones, approximately 98% of them singletons. The sequence was obtained from a man aged 25 to 40 in good health. The V call is TRBV7-8, the J call TRBJ2-5, with D unresolved. The sequencing input was naive CD4+ T cells sorted from blood. Subset in this sample: CD45RA+ positively selected. CDR3 amino acids: CASSFGPQETQYF. CDR3 nucleotides: TGTGCCAGCAGCTTTGGACCACAAGAGACCCAGTACTTC.